The 10 T cell receptor beta chains below come from one sample, sequenced in a study of T-cell reconstitution after alpha-beta-depleted transplantation in children. Unique molecular identifiers featured in how the TCRbeta library was prepared. TCRdb itself ran the PCR reads through MiXCR, one entry per CDR3 protein. The table includes hundreds of thousands of distinct CDR3 sequences, over 10% detected once. The sample was PBMCs, taken before TCRalphabeta/CD19-depleted stem cell transplant. The receptors derive from a girl aged 2 to 9 with congenital amegakaryocytic thrombocytopenia, due to receive a stem cell transplant.

This clonotype was detected only a few times. V usage is TRBV5-1 and J usage is TRBJ2-7, with 10 bases fitting TRBD2. Trimming removed 5 bases from V and 6 bases from J; junction bases left unmatched: 11. The CDR3 consists of 15 residues. Germline V lookup: CDR1 SGHRS, CDR2 YFSETQ. The CDR3 nucleotides read TGCGCCAGCAGGCCAACCGGGACTAGCGTTTCCGAGCAGTACTTC. Its translation is CASRPTGTSVSEQYF.

V is TRBV30 and J is TRBJ2-7; D is uncertain. The CDR3 is 13 residues long. V was pared by 0 bases and J by 3 bases, with 9 bases between. The germline gives CDR1 GTSNPN, CDR2 SVGIG (reference sequence). The DNA for the CDR3 is TGTGCCTGGAGTGTACTGGACCACTACGAGCAGTACTTC. Its translation is CAWSVLDHYEQYF.

The table lists this clonotype with a few counts. The chain's CDR3 is CASSLVPQGLTTDTQYF. The CDR3 region has the DNA TGCGCCAGCAGCTTGGTGCCCCAGGGGCTCACAACAGATACGCAGTATTTT. The V gene is TRBV5-1, the J gene TRBJ2-3; perhaps TRBD1 as D (6 bases). Germline V gene data show CDR1 as SGHRS and CDR2 as YFSETQ. The CDR3 is made up of 17 amino acids. Trimming removed 0 bases at V and 3 bases at J, with 17 bases between.

This clonotype was detected many times. The chain carries TRBV5-1 and TRBJ1-1, with 10 bases fitting TRBD1. Germline V gives CDR1 SGHRS, CDR2 YFSETQ. The CDR3 has 14 amino acids. V was clipped by 0 bases and J by 6 bases; unmatched bases: 2. CDR3 sequence: CASSLGQGASEAFF. The CDR3 DNA reads as TGCGCCAGCAGCTTGGGACAGGGGGCCTCTGAAGCTTTCTTT.

This clonotype has more than one count but fewer than ten. This chain joins TRBV5-1 and TRBJ1-1, with D maybe TRBD1 (6 bases). The germline gives CDR1 SGHRS, CDR2 YFSETQ. Trimming left V 5 bases short and J 4 bases short, with 12 bases between. The CDR3 spans 13 residues. The CDR3 here is CASSRVDSTEAFF. The DNA for the CDR3 is TGCGCCAGCAGTAGGGTGGACAGCACTGAAGCTTTCTTT. The full variable domain, rest sourced from reference TRBV5-1 and TRBJ1-1, is KAGVTQTPRYLIKTRGQQVTLSCSPISGHRSVSWYQQTPGQGLQFLFEYFSETQRNKGNFPGRFSGRQFSNSRSEMNVSTLELGDSALYLCASSRVDSTEAFFGQGTRLTVV.

This clonotype was seen ten or more times. The chain carries TRBV20-1 and TRBJ2-3; D is perhaps TRBD1 or TRBD2 (5 bases each). Looked up from germline, CDR1 is DFQATT and CDR2 is SNEGSKA (reference sequence). V lost 6 bases to trimming and J lost 2 bases, with 12 bases between them. The CDR3 loop spans 13 amino acids. The CDR3 coding sequence is TGCAGTGCCCAGGAGGACACCACAGATACGCAGTATTTT. Translated, it gives CSAQEDTTDTQYF.

This clonotype was counted only a few times. The V and J genes are TRBV20-1 and TRBJ2-1; possibly TRBD2 for D (5 bases). Trimming shortened V by 0 bases and J by 7 bases, and 16 bases separated the two germline ends. This CDR3 spans 15 amino acids. Germline V CDR1 and CDR2: DFQATT, SNEGSKA (reference sequence). This CDR3 reads CSARDYREERNEQFF. The CDR3 DNA follows: TGCAGTGCTAGAGATTACCGGGAAGAGCGGAATGAGCAGTTCTTC.

This clonotype was counted many times. The rearrangement uses TRBV29-1 and TRBJ1-2; unclear D gene. The CDR3 totals 8 residues. Germline-derived CDR1 and CDR2 are SQVTM and ANQGSEA. V was clipped by 4 bases and J by 8 bases, with 2 bases between them. This CDR3 is CSVGGYTF. In nucleotides, the CDR3 is TGCAGCGTTGGAGGCTACACCTTC. Full variable domain (outside the CDR3, taken from reference TRBV29-1 and TRBJ1-2): SAVISQKPSRDICQRGTSLTIQCQVDSQVTMMFWYRQQPGQSLTLIATANQGSEATYESGFVIDKFPISRPNLTFSTLTVSNMSPEDSSIYLCSVGGYTFGSGTRLTVV.

This clonotype came up many times. The rearrangement links TRBV11-2 to TRBJ2-1; 7 bases are shared with TRBD1. CDR3 length: 15 amino acids. The J segment lost 7 bases and the V segment lost 5 bases, leaving 11 bases of the junction unmatched. Germline CDR1 SGHAT, CDR2 FQNNGV. The chain's CDR3 is CASSPPNRGRNEQFF. The CDR3 region has the DNA TGTGCCAGCAGCCCACCCAACAGGGGACGAAATGAGCAGTTCTTC.

This clonotype was seen only a few times. The chain combines TRBV5-1 with TRBJ2-7; 9 bases are shared with TRBD2. CDR1 and CDR2 from the germline V gene are SGHRS and YFSETQ. V trimming: 8 bases; J trimming: 2 bases; junction bases outside the gene matches: 8. The CDR3 totals 14 residues. CDR3 region: CARRSGSIPYEQYF. CDR3 nucleotide sequence: TGCGCCAGACGTAGCGGGAGTATCCCCTACGAGCAGTACTTC.